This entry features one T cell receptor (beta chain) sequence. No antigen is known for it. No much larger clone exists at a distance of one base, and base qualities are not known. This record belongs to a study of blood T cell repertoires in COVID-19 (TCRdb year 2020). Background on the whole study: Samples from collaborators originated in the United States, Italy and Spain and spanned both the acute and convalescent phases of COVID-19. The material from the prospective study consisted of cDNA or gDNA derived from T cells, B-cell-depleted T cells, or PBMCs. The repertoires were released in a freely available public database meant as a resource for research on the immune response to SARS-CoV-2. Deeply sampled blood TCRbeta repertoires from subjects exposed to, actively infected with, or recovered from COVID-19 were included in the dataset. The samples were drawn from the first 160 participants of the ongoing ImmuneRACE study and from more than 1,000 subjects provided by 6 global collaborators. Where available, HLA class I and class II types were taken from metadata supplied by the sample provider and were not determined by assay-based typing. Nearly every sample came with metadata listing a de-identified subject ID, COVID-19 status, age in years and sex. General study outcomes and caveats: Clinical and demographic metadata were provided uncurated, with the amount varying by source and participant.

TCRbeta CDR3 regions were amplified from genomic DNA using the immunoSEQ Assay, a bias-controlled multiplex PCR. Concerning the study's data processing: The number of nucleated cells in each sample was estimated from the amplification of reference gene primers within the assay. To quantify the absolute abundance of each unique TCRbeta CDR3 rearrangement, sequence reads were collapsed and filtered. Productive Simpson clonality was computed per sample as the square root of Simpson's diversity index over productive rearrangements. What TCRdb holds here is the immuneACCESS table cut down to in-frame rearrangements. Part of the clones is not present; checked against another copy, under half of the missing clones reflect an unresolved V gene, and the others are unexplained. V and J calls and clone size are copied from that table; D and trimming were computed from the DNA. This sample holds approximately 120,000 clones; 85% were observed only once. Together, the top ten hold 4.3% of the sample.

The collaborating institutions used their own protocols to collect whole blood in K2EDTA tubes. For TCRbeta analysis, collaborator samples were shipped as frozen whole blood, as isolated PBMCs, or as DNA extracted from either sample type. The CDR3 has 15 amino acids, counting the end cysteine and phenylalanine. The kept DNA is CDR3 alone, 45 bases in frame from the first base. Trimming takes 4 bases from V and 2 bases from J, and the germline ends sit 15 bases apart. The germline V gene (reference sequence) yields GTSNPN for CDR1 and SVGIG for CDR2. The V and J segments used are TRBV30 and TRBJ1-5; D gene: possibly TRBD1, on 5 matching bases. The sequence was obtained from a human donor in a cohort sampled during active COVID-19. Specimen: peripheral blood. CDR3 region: CAWTRAGGGNQPQHF. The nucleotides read TGTGCCTGGACCAGGGCCGGTGGGGGCAATCAGCCCCAGCATTTT.